This T cell receptor beta chain stems from a study of monozygotic twins with inflammatory bowel disease. For every donor, one blood sample of approximately 2.5 ml was drawn. In regard to this clonotype: Its antigen is as yet unknown.

TCRdb re-called the 5' RACE reads; one entry per CDR3 protein, DNA not given. The sample data list approximately 330,000 distinct CDR3 sequences. Study conclusions and caveats: It was in IBD patients that TCRbeta diversity (inverse Simpson) was lower than in healthy co-twins.

Germline CDR1 SEHNR, CDR2 FQNEAQ (reference sequence). CDR3 length equals 11 residues. Source material: blood. The receptor was isolated from a human donor with ulcerative colitis or Crohn's disease, or a healthy co-twin of an affected twin (not recorded which). The chain carries TRBV7-9 and TRBJ2-5. The CDR3: CASSSSGTQYF. The whole variable domain, filled in from reference TRBV7-9 and TRBJ2-5, reads DTGVSQNPRHKITKRGQNVTFRCDPISEHNRLYWYRQTLGQGPEFLTYFQNEAQLEKSRLLSDRFSAERPKGSFSTLEIQRTEQGDSAMYLCASSSSGTQYFGPGTRLLVL.